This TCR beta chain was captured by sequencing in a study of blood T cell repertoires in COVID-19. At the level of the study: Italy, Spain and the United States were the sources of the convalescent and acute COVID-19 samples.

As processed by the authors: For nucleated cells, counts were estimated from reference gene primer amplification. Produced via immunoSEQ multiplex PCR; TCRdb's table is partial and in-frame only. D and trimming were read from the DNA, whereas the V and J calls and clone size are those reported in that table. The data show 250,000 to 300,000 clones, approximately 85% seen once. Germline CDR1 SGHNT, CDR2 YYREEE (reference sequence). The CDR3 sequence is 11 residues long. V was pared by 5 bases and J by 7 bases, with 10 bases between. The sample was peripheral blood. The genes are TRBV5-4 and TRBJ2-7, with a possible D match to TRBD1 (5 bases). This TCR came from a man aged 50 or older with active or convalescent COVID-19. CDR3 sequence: CASSSQEEQYF. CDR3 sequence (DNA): TGTGCCAGCAGTTCACAGGAAGAGCAGTACTTC.